This TCR beta chain was sequenced for a study of blood T cell repertoires in COVID-19. This CDR3 comprises 18 residues. Germline V CDR1 and CDR2: SEHNR, FQNEAQ (reference sequence). Trimming shortened V by 4 bases and J by 0 bases, and 19 bases separated the two germline ends. The data were produced by immunoSEQ multiplex PCR, yet TCRdb's version contains in-frame clones alone and is incomplete. Of roughly 370,000 clones in the sample, just under 90% were seen once. This chain links TRBV7-9 with TRBJ1-3; D possibly corresponds to TRBD1 (5 bases). The sequence derives from a woman between 50 and 59 years old who had recovered from COVID-19. Sequences were obtained from PBMCs or T cells enriched from blood (not recorded which). CDR3 DNA: TGTGCCAGCAGCTCTGGGGCAGACTCAGTCTCCTCTGGAAACACCATATATTTT. Protein sequence: CASSSGADSVSSGNTIYF.